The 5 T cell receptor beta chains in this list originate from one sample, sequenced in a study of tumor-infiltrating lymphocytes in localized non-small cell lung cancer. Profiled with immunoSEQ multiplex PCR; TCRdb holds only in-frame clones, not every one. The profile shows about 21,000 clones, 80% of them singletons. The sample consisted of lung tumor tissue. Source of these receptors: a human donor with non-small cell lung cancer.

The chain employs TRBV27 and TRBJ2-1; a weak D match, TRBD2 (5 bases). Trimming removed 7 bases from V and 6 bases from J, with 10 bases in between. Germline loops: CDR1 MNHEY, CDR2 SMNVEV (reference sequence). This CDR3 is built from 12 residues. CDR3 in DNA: TGTGCCAGCAAACGGGAAACCAATGAGCAGTTCTTC. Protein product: CASKRETNEQFF.

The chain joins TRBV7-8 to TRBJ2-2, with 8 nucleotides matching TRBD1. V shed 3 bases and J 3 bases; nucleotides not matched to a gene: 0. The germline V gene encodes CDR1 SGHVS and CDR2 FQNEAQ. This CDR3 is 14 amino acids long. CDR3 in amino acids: CASSLTGDTGELFF. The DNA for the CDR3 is TGTGCCAGCAGCTTGACAGGGGACACCGGGGAGCTGTTTTTT.

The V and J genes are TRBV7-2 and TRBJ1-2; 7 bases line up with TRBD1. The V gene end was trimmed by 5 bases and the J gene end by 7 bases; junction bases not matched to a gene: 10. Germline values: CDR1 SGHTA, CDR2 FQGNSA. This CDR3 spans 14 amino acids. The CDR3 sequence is CASSLQGDYSGYTF. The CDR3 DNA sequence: TGTGCCAGCAGCCTTCAGGGGGACTATTCTGGCTACACCTTC.

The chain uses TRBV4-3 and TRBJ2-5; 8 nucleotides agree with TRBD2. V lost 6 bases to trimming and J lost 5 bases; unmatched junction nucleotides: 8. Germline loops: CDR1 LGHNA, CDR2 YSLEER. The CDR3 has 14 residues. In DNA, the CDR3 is TGCGCCAGCAGGGGAGCGGGAGATAGGGAGACCCAGTACTTC. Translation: CASRGAGDRETQYF.

Here the CDR3 reads CSARIPEGYTF. The CDR3 nucleotides read TGCAGTGCTAGAATTCCAGAGGGCTACACCTTC. The chain joins TRBV20-1 to TRBJ1-2; no firm D call. V was cut by 2 bases and J by 8 bases, with 9 bases left in between. The CDR3 is 11 residues long. Germline CDR1 reads DFQATT; CDR2 reads SNEGSKA (reference sequence).